Sequencing of this T cell receptor (beta chain) was carried out in a study of blood T cells in healthy people across ages. Trimming removed 7 bases from V and 4 bases from J, with 14 bases in between. This CDR3 spans 15 amino acids. Germline assignment: CDR1 LGHDT and CDR2 YNNKEL (reference sequence). This clonotype was found a few times. Combining a sample-barcoded 5' primer with a J-beta primer mix, a second PCR ran for roughly 6 to 12 cycles. The template-switch adaptor, which had 12 random nucleotides, put a tag on each cDNA molecule. TCRdb re-called the 5' RACE reads with MiXCR, one entry per CDR3 protein. The data show 450,000 to 700,000 distinct CDR3 sequences, 25% to 30% seen once.

This receptor was obtained from a woman between 65 and 79 years old in good health. Input material: blood. The chain joins TRBV3-1 to TRBJ1-6; D unresolved. The CDR3 reads CASKSDLGYNSPLHF. As DNA, the CDR3 is TGTGCCAGCAAATCGGACCTGGGGTATAATTCACCCCTCCACTTT.